Below are 2 T cell receptor beta chains sequenced from a single sample in a study of T cell clonality in common variable immunodeficiency. Only in-frame clones appear in the TCRdb table, and some are missing; sequencing was by immunoSEQ multiplex PCR. The table lists almost 20,000 clones, with no singletons. The study, taken as a whole, reports: Common variable immunodeficiency TCR beta sequences reportedly had fewer deletions and N-nucleotide insertions.

Their antigens remain unidentified. Sample: peripheral blood mononuclear cells. These receptors were taken from a human donor with common variable immunodeficiency.

As regards this clone: The sequence runs out 3 residues before the end of the CDR3; the remainder is reconstructed from the germline J gene. The rearrangement uses TRBV30 and TRBJ1-2; 7 bases agree with TRBD1. CDR1 is GTSNPN, CDR2 SVGIG, per germline (reference sequence). V was pared by 4 bases and J by 4 bases, with 15 bases of the junction left unmatched. The CDR3 length is 16 residues. The part of the CDR3 DNA that was read is TGTGCCTGGACCAGGGGGGCTTACATTTCTAGCTATGGC. Protein sequence: CAWTRGAYISSYG. The entire CDR3 reads CAWTRGAYISSYGYTF.

This clone was counted ten times or more. With the read ending 3 residues before the CDR3 end, the germline J gene is used to fill in that end. J is TRBJ2-1 and V is TRBV29-1; 7 bases agree with TRBD1. Trimming took 4 bases from V and 9 from J; bases not matched to a gene: 9. The CDR3 totals 13 residues. Germline V gene sequence: CDR1 SQVTM, CDR2 ANQGSEA. Here the CDR3 reads CSVGKGGMGEQFF. Partial CDR3 DNA: TGCAGCGTTGGGAAAGGGGGCATGGGTGAG.